The 22 T cell receptor beta chains given below trace back to one sample, sequenced in a study of Ad26.COV2.S vaccination and SARS-CoV-2 variants. Indicated treatment: 19 received Ad26.COV2.S at low or high dose, single or two shots; several received placebo; per-sample allocation not given. Repertoires come from day 63 after the first vaccine or placebo injection. TCRdb's copy holds only in-frame clones and misses some; the assay was immunoSEQ multiplex PCR. The sample has around 380,000 clones; 70% to 90% are singletons. Here the sequenced sample was peripheral blood, taken in a trial of Ad26.COV2.S vaccine versus placebo. These receptors were taken from a person aged 18-65 years who received the Ad26.COV2.S COVID-19 vaccine or a placebo.

This clone was counted only a few times. The CDR3 spells CASSYGGGSYEQYF. The CDR3 nucleotides read TGTGCCAGCAGTTACGGGGGGGGAAGCTACGAGCAGTACTTC. The chain has TRBV6-5 and TRBJ2-7; 7 bases are a match to TRBD2. The CDR3 contains 14 residues. Germline CDR1 and CDR2: MNHEY and SVGAGI. J was trimmed by 3 bases and V by 2 bases; bases with no gene match: 4.

The chain employs TRBV5-4 and TRBJ2-1; 8 bases line up with TRBD1. Germline V lookup: CDR1 SGHNT, CDR2 YYREEE (reference sequence). CDR3 size: 15 residues. V lost 4 bases, J lost 8 bases, and 11 bases stayed unmatched. The CDR3 is CASSNRDRLDDEQFF. The CDR3 DNA follows: TGTGCCAGCAGCAACCGGGACAGGCTTGACGATGAGCAGTTCTTC.

The J gene is TRBJ1-2, the V gene TRBV19, with 10 bases that match TRBD1. From germline, CDR1 is LNHDA and CDR2 SQIVND (reference sequence). This CDR3 spans 13 amino acids. The J segment lost 6 bases and the V segment lost 5 bases, leaving 3 bases of the junction unmatched. CDR3 protein: CASSQGTGDGYTF. Here the CDR3 DNA reads TGTGCCAGTAGTCAAGGGACAGGGGATGGCTACACCTTC.

Only one count was recorded for this clone. V gene TRBV6-5 combines with J gene TRBJ1-2, with D unclear. The CDR3 spans 13 residues. Germline V gives CDR1 MNHEY, CDR2 SVGAGI. Trimming took off 2 bases at V and 3 bases at J, with 7 bases between the two ends. The CDR3: CASSYQEDYGYTF. The CDR3 nucleotides read TGTGCCAGCAGTTACCAGGAAGACTATGGCTACACCTTC.

The rearrangement links TRBV7-2 to TRBJ2-1; D is ambiguous. CDR1 SGHTA and CDR2 FQGNSA come from the germline V gene. The CDR3 spans 18 residues. V gave up 1 base and J gave up 0 bases, with 16 bases separating them. CDR3 region: CASSLVLRDSGSYNEQFF. For the CDR3, the DNA is TGTGCCAGCAGCTTAGTGTTGAGAGACTCAGGCTCCTACAATGAGCAGTTCTTC.

The chain uses TRBV7-2 and TRBJ1-5; D uncertain. The CDR3 length is 15 residues. V was trimmed by 5 bases and J by 4 bases, leaving 15 bases between them. CDR1 SGHTA and CDR2 FQGNSA come from the germline V gene. The CDR3 spells CASSTRAGGNQPQHF. DNA for the CDR3: TGTGCCAGCAGCACACGGGCAGGTGGGAATCAGCCCCAGCATTTT.

This clone was counted only a few times. DNA for the CDR3: TGTGCCAGCAGTCCTCGATCAGGGATGTATAGCAATCAGCCCCAGCATTTT. Encoded protein: CASSPRSGMYSNQPQHF. The rearrangement links TRBV6-6 to TRBJ1-5; D is perhaps TRBD1 (5 bases). The CDR3 has 17 residues. Germline CDR1 reads MNHNY; CDR2 reads SVGAGI (reference sequence). V lost 5 bases to trimming and J lost 0 bases, with 17 bases between them.

This rearrangement joins TRBV5-1 to TRBJ1-3; the D gene is possibly TRBD1 (6 bases). The CDR3 length is 18 residues. Germline loops: CDR1 SGHRS, CDR2 YFSETQ. V lost 0 bases, J lost 4 bases, and 20 bases lay in between. Here the CDR3 DNA reads TGCGCCAGCAGCTTGGCAGCACAGGGAGCCGGTCGCGGAAACACCATATATTTT. This codes for CASSLAAQGAGRGNTIYF.

J is TRBJ2-7 and V is TRBV4-1; no reliable D call. Per the germline V gene, CDR1 is MGHRA and CDR2 is YSYEKL. V lost 0 bases to trimming and J lost 10 bases, with 13 bases between them. This CDR3 contains 13 residues. In DNA form, the CDR3 reads TGCGCCAGCAGCCAAGAAGGGTTGGCGTCACAGTACTTC. Residues: CASSQEGLASQYF.

The J gene is TRBJ1-3, the V gene TRBV4-1; TRBD1 matches at 7 bases. V gave up 4 bases and J gave up 3 bases; unmatched junction bases: 18. Germline CDR1 reads MGHRA; CDR2 reads YSYEKL. CDR3 length equals 19 residues. The CDR3 DNA follows: TGCGCCAGCAGCCGCTCCTATATATTGACAGGGCGGCGTGGAAACACCATATATTTT. This codes for CASSRSYILTGRRGNTIYF.

This chain links TRBV19 with TRBJ2-1, with 12 bases matching TRBD2. Germline lookup yields CDR1 LNHDA and CDR2 SQIVND (reference sequence). V gave up 7 bases and J gave up 7 bases; unmatched junction bases: 17. This CDR3 has 18 amino acids. In DNA form, the CDR3 reads TGTGCCAGTACCCCAGGGTTAGCTAGCGGGGGGGCCAAGAATGAGCAGTTCTTC. It encodes CASTPGLASGGAKNEQFF.

V and J are TRBV5-1 and TRBJ2-7; D unclear. This CDR3 spans 15 amino acids. V shed 2 bases and J shed 4 bases, with 16 bases lying between them. The germline gives CDR1 SGHRS, CDR2 YFSETQ. CDR3 loop: CASSFGEAKLYEQYF. CDR3 coding DNA: TGCGCCAGCAGCTTCGGCGAGGCCAAACTATACGAGCAGTACTTC.

The V call is TRBV7-2, the J call TRBJ1-1; D perhaps matches TRBD1 (6 bases). The CDR3 sequence is 15 residues long. CDR1 is SGHTA and CDR2 is FQGNSA in the germline V gene. Trimming stripped 5 bases from V and 2 bases from J, with 15 bases between. The DNA for the CDR3 is TGTGCCAGCAGCCGTACCCGGGACATCAACACTGAAGCTTTCTTT. It is translated as CASSRTRDINTEAFF.

This clone has only one observation. The chain couples TRBV29-1 to TRBJ2-7; 8 bases align to TRBD1. CDR3 length equals 11 residues. J was trimmed by 6 bases and V by 6 bases; bases with no gene match: 4. CDR1 and CDR2 (germline): SQVTM, ANQGSEA. CDR3 nucleotide sequence: TGCAGCGTGGGACAGGACGCCGAGCAGTACTTC. Its protein is CSVGQDAEQYF.

The CDR3 loop is CASSEGTSRTEAFF. In nucleotides, the CDR3 is TGTGCCAGCAGTGAGGGGACGTCGCGGACTGAAGCTTTCTTT. The rearrangement uses TRBV2 and TRBJ1-1, with a tentative D call TRBD1 (5 bases). Per the germline V gene, CDR1 is SNHLY and CDR2 is FYNNEI. This CDR3 comprises 14 residues. The ends were cut back, 3 bases at V and 5 bases at J, with 13 bases in the middle.

This chain uses TRBV5-4 with TRBJ1-1; D is uncertain. Germline CDR1 is SGHNT and CDR2 is YYREEE (reference sequence). CDR3 length: 16 amino acids. V was pared by 4 bases and J by 1 base, with 17 bases between. This CDR3 is CASSPPAWVSNTEAFF. DNA of the CDR3: TGTGCCAGCAGCCCCCCTGCCTGGGTTTCGAACACTGAAGCTTTCTTT.

The chain links TRBV11-2 to TRBJ1-2, with a weak D call TRBD1 (5 bases). With 6 bases removed from V and 0 bases from J, the gap between germline ends came to 17 bases. The CDR3 totals 16 residues. Germline CDR1 reads SGHAT; CDR2 reads FQNNGV. The CDR3 reads CASSTPRDGTNYGYTF. As DNA, the CDR3 is TGTGCCAGCAGTACCCCCCGGGACGGTACTAACTATGGCTACACCTTC. The entire variable domain, with the rest obtained from reference TRBV11-2 and TRBJ1-2, is as follows: EAGVAQSPRYKIIEKRQSVAFWCNPISGHATLYWYQQILGQGPKLLIQFQNNGVVDDSQLPKDRFSAERLKGVDSTLKIQPAKLEDSAVYLCASSTPRDGTNYGYTFGSGTRLTVV.

The rearrangement joins TRBV4-3 to TRBJ1-1; D gene uncertain. V was shortened by 0 bases and J by 5 bases, with 10 bases between the two germline ends. The CDR3 runs 14 residues. Germline assignment: CDR1 LGHNA and CDR2 YSLEER. The CDR3 sequence is CASSQDPRGTEAFF. The CDR3 nucleotides are TGCGCCAGCAGCCAAGATCCCCGAGGGACTGAAGCTTTCTTT.

This chain connects TRBV5-1 to TRBJ1-2; the match to TRBD1 covers 9 bases. This CDR3 has 14 amino acids. Germline V CDR1 and CDR2: SGHRS, YFSETQ. Trimming removed 0 bases from V and 7 bases from J; junction bases left unmatched: 4. The DNA for the CDR3 is TGCGCCAGCAGCTTGGGGGACAGGGCGGCTGGCTACACCTTC. Its translation: CASSLGDRAAGYTF.

This rearrangement joins TRBV14 to TRBJ1-2; 7 positions agree with TRBD1. Germline assignment: CDR1 SGHDN and CDR2 FVKESK. The CDR3 spans 14 residues. V lost 1 base to trimming and J lost 6 bases; unmatched junction nucleotides: 5. CDR3 loop: CASSQATGRNGYTF. CDR3 nucleotide sequence: TGTGCCAGCAGCCAAGCGACAGGGCGGAATGGCTACACCTTC.

This clone was picked up a small number of times. This chain connects TRBV10-1 to TRBJ2-7; D might be TRBD1 (5 bases). Trimming shortened V by 0 bases and J by 5 bases, and 8 bases separated the two germline ends. The germline gives CDR1 WNHNN, CDR2 SYGVQD (reference sequence). This CDR3 is built from 13 residues. The CDR3 DNA reads as TGCGCCAGCAGTGAGTCGGGCAGGGACGAGCAGTACTTC. Amino acids: CASSESGRDEQYF.

The chain employs TRBV3-1 (or the pseudogene TRBV3-2) and TRBJ2-1, with 10 bases aligning to TRBD2. Germline CDR1 is LGHDT and CDR2 is YNNKEL (reference sequence). CDR3 length: 15 amino acids. V gave up 4 bases and J gave up 6 bases; unmatched junction bases: 6. The chain's CDR3 is CASSPQGLAVNEQFF. The CDR3 DNA follows: TGTGCCAGCAGCCCCCAAGGACTAGCGGTCAATGAGCAGTTCTTC.